This T cell receptor (beta chain) comes out of a study of spatial heterogeneity in lung cancer. Trimming pared 3 bases from V and 2 bases from J, leaving 13 bases between. CDR1 DFQATT and CDR2 SNEGSKA come from the germline V gene (reference sequence). This CDR3 contains 14 residues. Time point in this sample: sample taken at primary tumor resection. Tumor, nontumor lung or frozen PBMC supplied whole RNA that was sequenced unsorted. TCRdb re-called the 5' RACE reads through MiXCR, storing one row per CDR3 protein. The sample has about 82,000 distinct CDR3 sequences; 10% to 15% are singletons. The starting material was PBMCs, obtained at surgery. The chain uses TRBV20-1 and TRBJ1-2; TRBD1 is a possible D gene (6 bases). This receptor was taken from a male donor with early-stage non-small cell lung cancer. The chain's CDR3 is CSASGTGQNYGYTF. CDR3 nucleotide sequence: TGCAGTGCTAGCGGAACAGGGCAAAACTATGGCTACACCTTC.